This is a list of T cell receptor beta chains from one sample in a study of beta chain features in type 1 diabetes. Sequencing used immunoSEQ multiplex PCR; TCRdb keeps in-frame clones, though not all of them. The repertoire includes 300,000 to 350,000 clones, roughly a fifth of them detected once, and around 0.044% sits in the top ten. The sequenced material came from naive CD4+ T cells from blood. Source of these receptors: a woman aged 18-29 years in good health. Both conserved end residues are part of each CDR3. D genes are given only for firm matches. The listing skips clone size in some rows; elsewhere it reads once, few, many or a size class.

>-|TRBJ2-7|-|TRBV4-1
CASSRGESYEQYF
TGCGCCAGCAGCCGGGGGGAATCCTACGAGCAGTACTTC
>-|TRBJ1-1|-|TRBV2
CASTTSGVNTEAFF
TGTGCCAGCACCACCTCGGGGGTGAACACTGAAGCTTTCTTT
>few|TRBJ1-1|-|TRBV29-1
CSVERQASTEAFF
TGCAGCGTTGAGAGACAGGCGAGTACTGAAGCTTTCTTT
>-|TRBJ2-1|-|TRBV29-1
CSVPGGFYNEQFF
TGCAGCGTTCCGGGGGGCTTCTACAATGAGCAGTTCTTC
>-|TRBJ2-7|TRBD1|TRBV2
CATQQGNDEQYF
TGTGCCACCCAACAGGGGAACGACGAGCAGTACTTC
>few|TRBJ2-1|-|TRBV5-1
CASSAGGGGNEQFF
TGCGCCAGCAGCGCGGGTGGGGGAGGCAATGAGCAGTTCTTC
>-|TRBJ2-1|-|TRBV20-1
CSATGDEQFF
TGCAGTGCTACGGGAGATGAGCAGTTCTTC
>-|TRBJ1-5|TRBD1|TRBV4-2
CASSPGTANQPQHF
TGTGCCAGCAGCCCAGGGACAGCGAATCAGCCCCAGCATTTT
>few|TRBJ1-1|-|TRBV7-6
CASVTEAFF
TGTGCCAGCGTAACTGAAGCTTTCTTT
>once|TRBJ2-2|-|TRBV30
CAWSVLGDWMTGELFF
TGTGCCTGGAGTGTCCTAGGGGACTGGATGACCGGGGAGCTGTTTTTT
>-|TRBJ2-5|TRBD1|TRBV29-1
CSVQNRDRGQGAQYF
TGCAGCGTCCAAAACCGGGACAGGGGCCAGGGGGCCCAGTACTTC
>few|TRBJ2-3|TRBD2|TRBV7-9
CASSSTGGPADTQYF
TGTGCCAGCAGCTCGACGGGGGGGCCGGCAGATACGCAGTATTTT
>few|TRBJ2-3|-|TRBV4-1
CASSPSRGGSSTDTQYF
TGCGCCAGCAGCCCATCACGTGGCGGGTCTAGCACAGATACGCAGTATTTT
>once|TRBJ2-7|-|TRBV20-1
CSALAPGEQYF
TGCAGTGCATTGGCTCCGGGCGAGCAGTACTTC
>few|TRBJ2-5|TRBD2|TRBV7-3
CASSLSSGETQYF
TGTGCCAGCAGCTTATCTAGCGGCGAGACCCAGTACTTC
>-|TRBJ2-7|TRBD2|TRBV4-2
CASSLPQGTSGRLIQYF
TGTGCCAGCAGCCTCCCACAAGGGACTAGCGGGAGATTAATCCAGTACTTC
>-|TRBJ2-7|-|TRBV5-1
CASSPEEHFTYEQYF
TGCGCCAGCAGCCCCGAGGAGCACTTTACCTACGAGCAGTACTTC
>-|TRBJ2-5|-|TRBV7-2
CASSRTGGGETQYF
TGTGCCAGCAGCAGAACCGGGGGTGGTGAGACCCAGTACTTC
>-|TRBJ1-2|TRBD1|TRBV30
CAWSWTGSYGYTF
TGTGCCTGGAGCTGGACAGGGAGCTATGGCTACACCTTC
>-|TRBJ2-5|TRBD1|TRBV7-9
CASSFTGTGGETQYF
TGTGCCAGCAGCTTCACCGGGACAGGGGGCGAGACCCAGTACTTC
>-|TRBJ1-1|-|TRBV5-1
CASSLETARNTEAFF
TGCGCCAGCAGCTTGGAGACAGCCCGAAACACTGAAGCTTTCTTT
>-|TRBJ2-3|-|TRBV9
CASSVGASTGTDTQYF
TGTGCCAGCAGCGTAGGAGCTAGCACCGGCACAGATACGCAGTATTTT
>-|TRBJ2-7|TRBD2|TRBV29-1
CSVEGLAAPYEQYF
TGCAGCGTTGAAGGACTAGCGGCCCCCTACGAGCAGTACTTC
>-|TRBJ2-3|TRBD1|TRBV6-5
CASSHGTGDTDTQYF
TGTGCCAGCAGTCACGGGACAGGGGACACAGATACGCAGTATTTT
>few|TRBJ2-1|TRBD2|TRBV12-5
CASGFLAGAKSSYNEQFF
TGTGCTAGTGGTTTTCTAGCGGGGGCTAAGAGCTCCTACAATGAGCAGTTCTTC
>-|TRBJ2-2|-|TRBV5-1
CASSLASGSTGELFF
TGCGCCAGCAGCTTGGCCAGTGGGAGCACCGGGGAGCTGTTTTTT
>-|TRBJ2-6|-|TRBV11-2
CASSFNSGANVLTF
TGTGCCAGCAGCTTTAACTCTGGGGCCAACGTCCTGACTTTC
>few|TRBJ1-2|-|TRBV30
CAWSRSGGYTF
TGTGCCTGGAGTAGGAGTGGTGGCTACACCTTC
>-|TRBJ2-3|TRBD2|TRBV5-1
CASSLSPPSTSGWADTQYF
TGCGCCAGCAGCTTGTCTCCACCATCAACTAGCGGGTGGGCAGATACGCAGTATTTT
>few|TRBJ2-7|-|TRBV10-3
CAIRQAYEQYF
TGTGCCATACGACAGGCCTACGAGCAGTACTTC
>-|TRBJ1-1|-|TRBV7-6
CASSSGHLNTEAFF
TGTGCCAGCAGCTCGGGACACCTGAACACTGAAGCTTTCTTT
>-|TRBJ2-1|-|TRBV25-1
CASSERAGQVLQRQFF
TGTGCCAGCAGTGAAAGAGCGGGACAGGTTCTCCAACGGCAGTTCTTC
>-|TRBJ1-1|TRBD1|TRBV9
CASTPGTGRMNTEAFF
TGTGCCAGCACCCCGGGGACAGGGAGGATGAACACTGAAGCTTTCTTT
>-|TRBJ2-7|TRBD2|TRBV13
CASSLTGGSYEQYF
TGTGCCAGCAGCTTAACGGGGGGGTCCTACGAGCAGTACTTC
>-|TRBJ2-2|-|TRBV4-1
CASSQFGGTYTGELFF
TGCGCCAGCAGCCAATTTGGCGGGACCTACACCGGGGAGCTGTTTTTT
>-|TRBJ2-7|-|TRBV7-9
CASSLAGSSTGPGEQYF
TGTGCCAGCAGCTTAGCCGGCTCGTCGACGGGCCCGGGGGAGCAGTACTTC
>-|TRBJ2-1|TRBD2|TRBV30
CASASGGTYNEQFF
TGTGCCTCCGCTAGCGGGGGGACCTACAATGAGCAGTTCTTC